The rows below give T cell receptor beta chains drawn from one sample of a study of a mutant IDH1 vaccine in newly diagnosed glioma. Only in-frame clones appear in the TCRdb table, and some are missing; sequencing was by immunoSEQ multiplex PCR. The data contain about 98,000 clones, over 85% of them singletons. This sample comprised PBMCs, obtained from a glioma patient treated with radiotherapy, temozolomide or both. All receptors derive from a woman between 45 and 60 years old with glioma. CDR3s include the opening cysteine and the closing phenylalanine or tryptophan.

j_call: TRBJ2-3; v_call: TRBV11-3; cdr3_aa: CASSLGAGGPTDTQYF
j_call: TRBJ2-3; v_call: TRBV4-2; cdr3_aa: CASSPRNRGGRSDTQYF
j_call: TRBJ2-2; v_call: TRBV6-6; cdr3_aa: CASSYPGGELFF
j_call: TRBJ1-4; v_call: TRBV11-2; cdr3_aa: CASSFAGGGNEKLFF
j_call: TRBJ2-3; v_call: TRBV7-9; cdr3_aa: CASSFGLAGVQDTQYF
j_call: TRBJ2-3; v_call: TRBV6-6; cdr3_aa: CASSFIRGLAPDTQYF
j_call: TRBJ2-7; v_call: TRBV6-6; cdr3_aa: CASTWGQGNYEQYF
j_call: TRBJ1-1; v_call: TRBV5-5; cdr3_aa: CASSSQGNTEAFF
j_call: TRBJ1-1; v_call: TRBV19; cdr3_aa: CASSGRGQTEAFF
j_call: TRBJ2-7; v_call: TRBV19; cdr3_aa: CASSIGAGGAYEQYF
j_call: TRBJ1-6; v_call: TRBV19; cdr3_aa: CASSGAADNSPLHF
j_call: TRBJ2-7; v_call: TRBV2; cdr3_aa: CASSEADGSTYEQYF
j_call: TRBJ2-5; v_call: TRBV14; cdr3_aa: CASSLAGGETQYF